This T cell receptor (beta chain) was sequenced in a study of beta chain features in type 1 diabetes. The germline CDR1 and CDR2 sequences are LGHNA and YNFKEQ. V was pared by 4 bases and J by 3 bases, with 7 bases of the junction left unmatched. This CDR3 region has 16 residues. Isolated RNA was reverse transcribed in full, so expressed TCRB transcripts were sequenced. Only in-frame clones appear in the TCRdb table, and some are missing; sequencing was by immunoSEQ multiplex PCR. The sample has roughly 170,000 clones, about 13% seen once. This TCR was recovered from a woman under 30 in good health. The V and J genes are TRBV4-2 and TRBJ2-1; 9 bases fit TRBD2. The sequencing input was central memory CD4+ T cells from blood. CDR3 residues: CASSPSPSGVYNEQFF. CDR3 bases: TGTGCCAGCAGCCCCTCTCCTAGCGGGGTCTACAATGAGCAGTTCTTC.